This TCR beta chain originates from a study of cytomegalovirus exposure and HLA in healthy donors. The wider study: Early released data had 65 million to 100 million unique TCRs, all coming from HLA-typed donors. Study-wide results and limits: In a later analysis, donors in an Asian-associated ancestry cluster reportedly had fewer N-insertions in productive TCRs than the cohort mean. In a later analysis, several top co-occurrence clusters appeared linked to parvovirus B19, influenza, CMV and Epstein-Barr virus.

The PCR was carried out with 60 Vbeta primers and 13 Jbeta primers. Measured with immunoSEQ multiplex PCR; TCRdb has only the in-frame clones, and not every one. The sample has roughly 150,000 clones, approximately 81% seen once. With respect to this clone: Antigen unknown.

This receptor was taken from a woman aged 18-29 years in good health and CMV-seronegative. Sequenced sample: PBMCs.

The DNA for the CDR3 is TGCGCCAGCAGCCTGACCCCTGGGACAGGGGCTAATTCACCCCTCCACTTT. Residues: CASSLTPGTGANSPLHF. The chain combines TRBV5-1 with TRBJ1-6; TRBD1 matches 10 bases. The CDR3 consists of 17 residues. Germline CDR1 is SGHRS and CDR2 is YFSETQ. The V segment lost 4 bases and the J segment 6 bases; nucleotides outside the gene matches: 10.